Listed here are 22 T cell receptor beta chains from one sample, sequenced in a study of blood T cell repertoires in COVID-19. Assay used: immunoSEQ multiplex PCR; TCRdb lists only in-frame clones, some missing. The table shows approximately 330,000 clones, with roughly 87% occurring only once. The sequenced sample was peripheral blood. All receptors derive from a man aged 30 to 45 with COVID-19, enrolled during active disease.

This rearrangement joins TRBV18 to TRBJ2-2; 12 bases match TRBD2. Trimming at V came to 3 bases and at J to 4 bases, leaving 3 bases not matched to a gene. This CDR3 spans 16 amino acids. Germline V gene lookup returns CDR1 KGHSH and CDR2 LQKENI. The CDR3 spells CASSPSSGGATGELFF. The CDR3 DNA reads TGTGCCAGCTCACCCTCTAGCGGGGGGGCCACCGGGGAGCTGTTTTTT.

The chain combines TRBV2 with TRBJ2-1; 10 bases line up with TRBD2. V gave up 8 bases and J gave up 7 bases; unmatched junction bases: 5. This CDR3 spans 13 amino acids. CDR1 is SNHLY, CDR2 FYNNEI, per germline. The CDR3 reads CASGTSVRNEQFF. CDR3 DNA: TGTGCCAGCGGGACTAGCGTCAGGAATGAGCAGTTCTTC.

The chain carries TRBV6-1 and TRBJ1-2, with 9 bases that match TRBD1. CDR1 and CDR2 from the germline V gene are MNHNS and SASEGT. V was pared by 0 bases and J by 7 bases, with 15 bases of the junction left unmatched. The CDR3 contains 18 residues. The CDR3 DNA reads TGTGCCAGCAGTGAAGCGCTTCGGGCGACAGGGGGGGGTGCTGGCTACACCTTC. This encodes CASSEALRATGGGAGYTF.

This rearrangement joins TRBV5-1 to TRBJ1-1; D perhaps matches TRBD1 (5 bases). CDR1 and CDR2 from the germline V gene are SGHRS and YFSETQ. This CDR3 comprises 14 residues. V was cut by 4 bases and J by 4 bases, with 14 bases left in between. The CDR3 coding sequence is TGCGCCAGCAGCCTTGTGGGGGGTGGCACTGAAGCTTTCTTT. This codes for CASSLVGGGTEAFF. Using reference TRBV5-1 and TRBJ1-1 for the parts outside the CDR3, the full variable domain is KAGVTQTPRYLIKTRGQQVTLSCSPISGHRSVSWYQQTPGQGLQFLFEYFSETQRNKGNFPGRFSGRQFSNSRSEMNVSTLELGDSALYLCASSLVGGGTEAFFGQGTRLTVV.

The CDR3 here is CASSFQISTEAFF. CDR3 nucleotide sequence: TGTGCCAGCAGTTTCCAGATTTCCACTGAAGCTTTCTTT. The chain combines TRBV28 with TRBJ1-1, with D hard to call. This CDR3 spans 13 amino acids. Trimming removed 3 bases from V and 4 bases from J, with 9 bases in between. From germline, CDR1 is MDHEN and CDR2 SYDVKM. The full variable domain, in which reference TRBV28 and TRBJ1-1 provide the parts outside the CDR3, is DVKVTQSSRYLVKRTGEKVFLECVQDMDHENMFWYRQDPGLGLRLIYFSYDVKMKEKGDIPEGYSVSREKKERFSLILESASTNQTSMYLCASSFQISTEAFFGQGTRLTVV.

This sequence joins TRBV30 and TRBJ2-1; the match to TRBD2 covers 11 bases. CDR1 GTSNPN and CDR2 SVGIG come from the germline V gene (reference sequence). This CDR3 region has 17 residues. Trimming cost V 4 bases and J 5 bases; bases outside gene matches: 13. The CDR3 sequence is CAWTSRGLAGGNNEQFF. The DNA for the CDR3 is TGTGCCTGGACCTCCAGGGGGCTAGCGGGGGGTAACAATGAGCAGTTCTTC.

V and J are TRBV15 and TRBJ2-7; 12 positions agree with TRBD2. The V and J ends lost 0 bases and 5 bases, in that order; junction bases with no gene match: 5. The CDR3 length is 16 residues. Per the germline V gene, CDR1 is LNHNV and CDR2 is YYDKDF (reference sequence). CDR3 amino acids: CATSREGASGRDEQYF. CDR3 sequence (DNA): TGTGCCACCAGCAGAGAGGGGGCTAGCGGGAGGGACGAGCAGTACTTC.

In DNA, the CDR3 is TGTGCCAGCAGCCAAGATCTCGGCAGGGAGGGGGGCACTGAAGCTTTCTTT. Translating it yields CASSQDLGREGGTEAFF. The V and J genes are TRBV4-2 and TRBJ1-1, with a tentative D call TRBD1 (6 bases). Trimming shortened V by 0 bases and J by 4 bases, and 18 bases separated the two germline ends. This CDR3 spans 17 amino acids. Germline CDR1 is LGHNA and CDR2 is YNFKEQ.

V usage is TRBV6-5 and J usage is TRBJ1-2; D is perhaps TRBD1 (6 bases). The CDR3 is 13 residues long. In germline, CDR1 is MNHEY, CDR2 SVGAGI. Trimming shortened V by 7 bases and J by 2 bases, and 11 bases separated the two germline ends. Here the CDR3 reads CASTLDRNYGYTF. The CDR3 region has the DNA TGTGCCAGCACCCTAGACAGGAACTATGGCTACACCTTC.

This rearrangement joins TRBV18 to TRBJ2-3; 8 bases align to TRBD1. CDR3 length equals 16 residues. The germline CDR1 and CDR2 sequences are KGHSH and LQKENI. Trimming took 3 bases from V and 3 from J; bases not matched to a gene: 8. CDR3 protein: CASSPWQGAPTDTQYF. The DNA for the CDR3 is TGTGCCAGCTCACCCTGGCAGGGGGCGCCTACAGATACGCAGTATTTT.

In DNA form, the CDR3 reads TGTGCCAGCAGCAAAGCGCCAGGAAATTCACCCCTCCACTTT. Translation gives CASSKAPGNSPLHF. The J gene is TRBJ1-6, the V gene TRBV21-1; TRBD1, as called in the table, went unchecked against the DNA. TRBV21-1 is annotated as a pseudogene. This CDR3 spans 14 amino acids.

The chain's CDR3 is CASKLWLDTEAFF. The CDR3 DNA reads TGTGCCAGCAAGCTATGGTTGGACACTGAAGCTTTCTTT. The rearrangement uses TRBV12-3 or TRBV12-4 and TRBJ1-1; D remains ambiguous. The ends were cut back, 7 bases at V and 3 bases at J, with 12 bases in the middle. The CDR3 has 13 residues.

The chain links TRBV6-5 to TRBJ2-1; tentatively, D is TRBD1 (7 bases). This CDR3 spans 13 amino acids. The germline V gene has CDR1 MNHEY and CDR2 SVGAGI. V lost 9 bases, J lost 7 bases, and 16 bases lay in between. This CDR3 reads CASGRGRLNEQFF. The CDR3, as DNA: TGTGCCAGTGGCAGGGGGAGGCTAAATGAGCAGTTCTTC.

The J gene is TRBJ1-4, the V gene TRBV2, with 8 positions matching TRBD1. CDR3 length: 17 amino acids. Germline assignment: CDR1 SNHLY and CDR2 FYNNEI. V shed 2 bases and J 5 bases; nucleotides not matched to a gene: 10. CDR3 region: CASSETWQGAGNEKLFF. The CDR3 DNA sequence: TGTGCCAGCAGTGAAACTTGGCAGGGGGCGGGAAATGAAAAACTGTTTTTT.

This clone was seen ten or more times. The chain employs TRBV24-1 and TRBJ1-2, with a possible D match to TRBD1 (6 bases). This CDR3 has 14 amino acids. Germline V gene data show CDR1 as KGHDR and CDR2 as SFDVKD. Trimming stripped 4 bases from V and 8 bases from J, with 16 bases between. The CDR3 region has the DNA TGTGCCACCAGTGACTTTACTACAGGGAGAGGCTACACCTTC. This gives the protein CATSDFTTGRGYTF.

The chain links TRBV5-1 to TRBJ1-2; D gene uncertain. The V end lost 4 bases, the J end lost 8 bases, and 15 bases lay between the germline ends. CDR1 and CDR2 (germline): SGHRS, YFSETQ. This CDR3 contains 13 residues. CDR3 coding DNA: TGCGCCAGCAGCCCAGTCCGGGATTTGGGCTACACCTTC. It codes for CASSPVRDLGYTF.

The genes are TRBV7-8 and TRBJ1-5, with D perhaps matching TRBD1 (5 bases). CDR3 length: 18 residues. The V end was cut by 2 bases, the J end by 4 bases, with 21 bases between. Germline V gives CDR1 SGHVS, CDR2 FQNEAQ. The CDR3 loop is CASSLHFPGPGMNQPQHF. The CDR3 bases are TGTGCCAGCAGCTTACATTTCCCTGGGCCAGGGATGAATCAGCCCCAGCATTTT.

Written as DNA, the CDR3 is TGTGCCAGCAGCCAAGACCCCAATTTGAGGGCCACAGATACGCAGTATTTT. This sequence encodes CASSQDPNLRATDTQYF. The V call is TRBV3-1 (or the pseudogene TRBV3-2), the J call TRBJ2-3; maybe TRBD2 (5 bases). Per germline, CDR1 LGHDT and CDR2 YNNKEL (reference sequence). Trimming cost V 0 bases and J 2 bases, with 15 bases left between them. The CDR3 consists of 17 residues.

The chain carries TRBV20-1 and TRBJ2-7, with 9 bases matching TRBD1. Germline CDR1 reads DFQATT; CDR2 reads SNEGSKA (reference sequence). Trimming removed 3 bases from V and 6 bases from J; junction bases left unmatched: 6. The CDR3 loop spans 13 amino acids. The CDR3 coding sequence is TGCAGTGCTAGTTCGGGACAGGGAGCCGAGCAGTACTTC. Translating gives CSASSGQGAEQYF.

The chain recombines TRBV24-1 with TRBJ2-5, with no clear D. Germline CDR1 KGHDR, CDR2 SFDVKD. CDR3 size: 13 residues. Trimming left V 5 bases short and J 5 bases short, with 11 bases between. DNA of the CDR3: TGTGCCACCAGTGGCTCCCCGCGGGAGACCCAGTACTTC. This gives the protein CATSGSPRETQYF.

The genes are TRBV11-3 and TRBJ2-7, with a tentative D call TRBD1 (5 bases). Germline V lookup: CDR1 SGHNT, CDR2 YENEEA. The CDR3 covers 14 residues. The V and J ends lost 3 bases and 2 bases respectively, with 11 bases between them. CDR3 residues: CASSLADNPYEQYF. The CDR3 DNA reads TGTGCCAGCAGCTTGGCGGACAACCCCTACGAGCAGTACTTC.

The chain joins TRBV5-6 to TRBJ2-7, with 7 bases identical to TRBD1. V was pared by 0 bases and J by 2 bases, with 11 bases of the junction left unmatched. CDR1 and CDR2 (germline): SGHDT, YYEEEE. This CDR3 has 17 amino acids. CDR3 nucleotides: TGTGCCAGCAGCTTGGACTTAGGACAGGTTTACACCTACGAGCAGTACTTC. Residues: CASSLDLGQVYTYEQYF.